This is a list of T cell receptor beta chains from one sample in a study of blood T cells in healthy people across ages. TCRdb ran MiXCR on the 5' RACE reads and lists one entry per CDR3 protein. This sample has 750,000 to 950,000 distinct CDR3 sequences, with less than 70% found just once. The material sequenced was blood. The origin of the receptors is an elderly man in good health. CDR3s include the opening cysteine and the closing phenylalanine or tryptophan. The D gene is left open where the match is weak. For some rows the clone size is stated as once, few or many, or as a class when expanded; others skip it.

J gene: TRBJ2-3; V gene: TRBV5-1; D gene: TRBD2; clone size: NA; CDR3 protein: CASSSGLAGVGDRYAYF; CDR3 DNA: TGCGCCAGCAGTTCGGGACTAGCGGGAGTGGGTGATAGATACGCGTATTTT
J gene: TRBJ1-2; V gene: TRBV7-9; D gene: NA; clone size: NA; CDR3 protein: CASSLATPGRNYGYTF; CDR3 DNA: TGTGCCAGCAGCTTAGCTACGCCTGGGCGGAACTATGGCTACACCTTC
J gene: TRBJ2-7; V gene: TRBV4-2; D gene: NA; clone size: NA; CDR3 protein: CASSQAAEYEQYF; CDR3 DNA: TGTGCCAGCAGCCAGGCGGCGGAGTACGAGCAGTACTTC
J gene: TRBJ1-1; V gene: TRBV6-5; D gene: NA; clone size: NA; CDR3 protein: CASSSPTRARGTEAFF; CDR3 DNA: TGTGCCAGCAGTTCACCTACTCGGGCCCGGGGCACTGAAGCTTTCTTT
J gene: TRBJ2-3; V gene: TRBV6-1; D gene: TRBD2; clone size: many; CDR3 protein: CASSEPAGDRYAYF; CDR3 DNA: TGTGCCAGCAGTGAACCAGCGGGAGACAGATACGCGTATTTT
J gene: TRBJ2-7; V gene: TRBV29-1; D gene: NA; clone size: once; CDR3 protein: CSVERPGGSPYKQYF; CDR3 DNA: TGCAGCGTTGAAAGGCCCGGGGGCTCCCCCTACAAGCAGTACTTC
J gene: TRBJ2-1; V gene: TRBV11-2; D gene: TRBD2; clone size: few; CDR3 protein: CASSDLAGGQDEQFF; CDR3 DNA: TGTGCCAGCAGCGATCTAGCGGGAGGGCAAGATGAGCAGTTCTTC
J gene: TRBJ2-7; V gene: TRBV29-1; D gene: TRBD2; clone size: NA; CDR3 protein: CSVEGLAGGNYEQYF; CDR3 DNA: TGCAGCGTTGAGGGACTAGCGGGAGGAAACTACGAGCAGTACTTC
J gene: TRBJ1-5; V gene: TRBV20-1; D gene: TRBD1; clone size: NA; CDR3 protein: CSARGQGAESNQPQHF; CDR3 DNA: TGCAGTGCTAGAGGCCAGGGGGCAGAAAGCAATCAGCCCCAGCATTTT
J gene: TRBJ1-2; V gene: TRBV30; D gene: NA; clone size: NA; CDR3 protein: CAWSPDSPNYGYTF; CDR3 DNA: TGTGCCTGGAGCCCGGACAGCCCTAACTATGGCTACACCTTC
J gene: TRBJ2-3; V gene: TRBV21-1; D gene: NA; clone size: few; CDR3 protein: CASSKYRRATDTQYF; CDR3 DNA: TGTGCCAGCAGCAAATACCGCAGGGCAACAGATACGCAGTATTTT
J gene: TRBJ2-7; V gene: TRBV12-3/TRBV12-4; D gene: TRBD1; clone size: NA; CDR3 protein: CASSHYRDRSYEQYF; CDR3 DNA: TGTGCCAGCAGCCACTACCGGGACAGGTCCTACGAGCAGTACTTC
J gene: TRBJ2-7; V gene: TRBV3-1; D gene: TRBD2; clone size: NA; CDR3 protein: CASSHPSGNHGEQYF; CDR3 DNA: TGTGCCAGCAGCCACCCTAGCGGGAACCATGGCGAGCAGTACTTC
J gene: TRBJ2-1; V gene: TRBV20-1; D gene: TRBD2; clone size: NA; CDR3 protein: CSARYGTSGPRGQFF; CDR3 DNA: TGCAGTGCTAGATACGGGACTAGCGGCCCACGGGGACAGTTCTTC
J gene: TRBJ2-1; V gene: TRBV5-1; D gene: TRBD1; clone size: NA; CDR3 protein: CASSVGGQNEQFF; CDR3 DNA: TGCGCCAGCAGCGTTGGGGGACAGAATGAGCAGTTCTTC
J gene: TRBJ2-6; V gene: TRBV6-6; D gene: NA; clone size: few; CDR3 protein: CASSPPDGGLGANVLTF; CDR3 DNA: TGTGCCAGCAGTCCCCCGGACGGTGGTCTTGGGGCCAACGTCCTGACTTTC
J gene: TRBJ2-5; V gene: TRBV15; D gene: TRBD1; clone size: NA; CDR3 protein: CATSATGGETQYF; CDR3 DNA: TGTGCCACCAGCGCTACAGGGGGGGAGACCCAGTACTTC
J gene: TRBJ1-1; V gene: TRBV6-1; D gene: TRBD1; clone size: once; CDR3 protein: CASTVTGKAFF; CDR3 DNA: TGTGCCAGCACTGTGACAGGGAAAGCTTTCTTT
J gene: TRBJ2-6; V gene: TRBV11-3; D gene: TRBD2; clone size: once; CDR3 protein: CASSSSVAGSSGANVLTF; CDR3 DNA: TGTGCCAGCAGCTCGTCGGTAGCGGGATCGTCTGGGGCCAACGTCCTGACTTTC
J gene: TRBJ2-3; V gene: TRBV18; D gene: TRBD1; clone size: NA; CDR3 protein: CASSPLGQGASDTQYF; CDR3 DNA: TGTGCCAGCTCACCACTCGGACAGGGGGCCTCAGATACGCAGTATTTT
J gene: TRBJ2-3; V gene: TRBV20-1; D gene: TRBD1; clone size: NA; CDR3 protein: CSVSRDTLGDRYVYF; CDR3 DNA: TGCAGTGTCAGCCGGGACACCCTTGGGGACAGATACGTGTATTTT
J gene: TRBJ2-5; V gene: TRBV6-2/TRBV6-3; D gene: NA; clone size: NA; CDR3 protein: CASSYGGGSRYF; CDR3 DNA: TGTGCCAGCAGTTACGGTGGGGGCAGCAGGTACTTC
J gene: TRBJ2-1; V gene: TRBV7-2; D gene: TRBD2; clone size: NA; CDR3 protein: CASSGLAVSNEQFF; CDR3 DNA: TGTGCCAGCAGTGGACTAGCGGTTAGCAATGAGCAGTTCTTC
J gene: TRBJ2-1; V gene: TRBV7-9; D gene: TRBD2; clone size: once; CDR3 protein: CAAPLDSGRAENEQFF; CDR3 DNA: TGTGCCGCCCCCCTCGACAGCGGGAGGGCCGAGAATGAGCAGTTCTTC
J gene: TRBJ2-1; V gene: TRBV3-1; D gene: TRBD1; clone size: few; CDR3 protein: CASSHQTGLVLGEQFF; CDR3 DNA: TGTGCCAGCAGCCACCAGACAGGGTTGGTATTAGGTGAGCAGTTCTTC
J gene: TRBJ2-5; V gene: TRBV10-3; D gene: NA; clone size: NA; CDR3 protein: CAISESDTTQETQYF; CDR3 DNA: TGTGCCATCAGTGAGTCGGACACTACCCAAGAGACCCAGTACTTC
J gene: TRBJ2-7; V gene: TRBV27; D gene: TRBD1; clone size: few; CDR3 protein: CASSTPGQLSYEQYF; CDR3 DNA: TGTGCCAGCAGTACCCCGGGACAGCTTTCCTACGAGCAGTACTTC
J gene: TRBJ1-5; V gene: TRBV20-1; D gene: NA; clone size: NA; CDR3 protein: CSASPRGGNQPQHF; CDR3 DNA: TGCAGTGCTAGTCCCAGGGGAGGGAATCAGCCCCAGCATTTT
J gene: TRBJ2-7; V gene: TRBV11-2; D gene: TRBD1; clone size: NA; CDR3 protein: CASSLYLGQSYEQYF; CDR3 DNA: TGTGCCAGCAGCTTATATTTGGGACAGTCCTACGAGCAGTACTTC
J gene: TRBJ2-7; V gene: TRBV3-1; D gene: NA; clone size: NA; CDR3 protein: CASSQAAPSFYEQYF; CDR3 DNA: TGTGCCAGCAGCCAAGCCGCCCCTTCCTTCTACGAGCAGTACTTC
J gene: TRBJ2-6; V gene: TRBV27; D gene: NA; clone size: many; CDR3 protein: CASSLVPGANVLTF; CDR3 DNA: TGCGCCAGCAGCTTGGTACCCGGGGCCAACGTCCTGACTTTC
J gene: TRBJ2-1; V gene: TRBV12-3/TRBV12-4; D gene: NA; clone size: few; CDR3 protein: CASRPVNYNEQFF; CDR3 DNA: TGTGCCAGCAGACCGGTCAATTACAATGAGCAGTTCTTC